This record covers a single T cell receptor beta chain. Those enrolled in Seattle joined during active infection and were followed longitudinally afterward. Original processing methods: By means of reference gene primer amplification, nucleated cell counts were estimated. Clones were read by immunoSEQ multiplex PCR, and TCRdb kept only the in-frame ones, dropping some. V and J calls and clone size come straight from that table; D and trimming were deduced from the DNA. The table records around 180,000 clones, around 85% of them present only once. The sample comes from a study of blood T cell repertoires in COVID-19. Looking at the study overall: Samples representing acute and convalescent COVID-19 were sourced from the United States, Italy and Spain. From T cells, B-cell-depleted T cells, or PBMCs came the material, which was cDNA or gDNA.

The germline gives CDR1 LGHDT, CDR2 YNNKEL (reference sequence). The V and J ends lost 0 bases and 0 bases respectively, with 11 bases between them. This CDR3 region has 16 residues. This chain uses TRBV3-1 (or the pseudogene TRBV3-2) with TRBJ1-1, with a tentative D call TRBD1 (5 bases). Sequenced sample: peripheral blood. The receptor comes from a person between 65 and 80 years old with COVID-19, enrolled during active disease. CDR3 DNA: TGTGCCAGCAGCCAAGATCCCCGGGGGGTGAACACTGAAGCTTTCTTT. Translating gives CASSQDPRGVNTEAFF.